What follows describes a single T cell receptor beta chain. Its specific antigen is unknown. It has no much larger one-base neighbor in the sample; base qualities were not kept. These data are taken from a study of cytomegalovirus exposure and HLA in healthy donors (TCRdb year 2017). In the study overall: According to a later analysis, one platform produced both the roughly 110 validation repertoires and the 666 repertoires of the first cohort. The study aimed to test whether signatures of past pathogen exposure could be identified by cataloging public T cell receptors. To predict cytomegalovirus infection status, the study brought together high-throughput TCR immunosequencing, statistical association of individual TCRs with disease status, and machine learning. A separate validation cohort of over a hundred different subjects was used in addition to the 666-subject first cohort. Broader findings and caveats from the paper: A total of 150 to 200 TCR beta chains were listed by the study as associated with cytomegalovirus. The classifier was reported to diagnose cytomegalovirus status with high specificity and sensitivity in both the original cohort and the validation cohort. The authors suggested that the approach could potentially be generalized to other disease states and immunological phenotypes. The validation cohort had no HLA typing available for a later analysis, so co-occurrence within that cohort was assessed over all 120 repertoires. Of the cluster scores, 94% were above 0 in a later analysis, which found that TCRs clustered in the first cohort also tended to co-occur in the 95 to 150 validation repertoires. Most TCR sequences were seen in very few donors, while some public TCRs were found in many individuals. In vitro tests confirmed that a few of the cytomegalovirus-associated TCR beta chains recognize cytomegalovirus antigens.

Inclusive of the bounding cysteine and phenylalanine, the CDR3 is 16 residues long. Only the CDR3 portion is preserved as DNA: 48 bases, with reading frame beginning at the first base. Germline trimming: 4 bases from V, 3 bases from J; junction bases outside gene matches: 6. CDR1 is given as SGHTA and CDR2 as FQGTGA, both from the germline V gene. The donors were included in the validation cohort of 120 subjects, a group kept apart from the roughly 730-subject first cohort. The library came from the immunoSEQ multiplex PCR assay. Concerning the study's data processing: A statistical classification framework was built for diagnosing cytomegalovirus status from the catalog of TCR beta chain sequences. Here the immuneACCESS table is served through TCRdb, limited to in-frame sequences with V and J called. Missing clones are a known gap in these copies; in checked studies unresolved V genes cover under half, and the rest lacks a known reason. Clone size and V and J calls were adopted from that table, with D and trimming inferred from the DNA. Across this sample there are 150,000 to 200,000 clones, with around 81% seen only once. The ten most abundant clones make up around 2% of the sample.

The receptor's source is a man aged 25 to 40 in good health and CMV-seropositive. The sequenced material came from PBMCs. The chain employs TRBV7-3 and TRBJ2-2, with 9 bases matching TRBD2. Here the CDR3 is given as CASSSRRGGHTGELFF. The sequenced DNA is TGTGCCAGCAGCTCCCGGCGGGGGGGCCACACCGGGGAGCTGTTTTTT.